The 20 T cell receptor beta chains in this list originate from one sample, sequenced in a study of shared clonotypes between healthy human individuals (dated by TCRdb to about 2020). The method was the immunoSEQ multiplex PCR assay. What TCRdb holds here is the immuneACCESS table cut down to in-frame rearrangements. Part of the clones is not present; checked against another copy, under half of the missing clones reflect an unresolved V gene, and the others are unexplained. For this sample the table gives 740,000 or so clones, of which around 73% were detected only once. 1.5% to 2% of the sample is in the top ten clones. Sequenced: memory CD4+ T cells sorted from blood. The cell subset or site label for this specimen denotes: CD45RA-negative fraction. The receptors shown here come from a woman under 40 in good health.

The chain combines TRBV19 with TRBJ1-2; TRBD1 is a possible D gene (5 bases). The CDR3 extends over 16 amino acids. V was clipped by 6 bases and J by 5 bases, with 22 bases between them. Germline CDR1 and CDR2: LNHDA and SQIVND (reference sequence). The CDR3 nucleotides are TGTGCCAGTAGCATCCCGGGGACCGGGTTCTGGTATGGCTACACCTTC. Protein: CASSIPGTGFWYGYTF.

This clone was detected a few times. The CDR3 reads CATSRDRDPSRGYTF. The CDR3 DNA is TGTGCCACCAGCAGAGATCGAGATCCGAGCCGAGGCTACACCTTC. This chain uses TRBV15 with TRBJ1-2; D remains ambiguous. Germline-derived CDR1 and CDR2 are LNHNV and YYDKDF (reference sequence). The V end lost 0 bases, the J end lost 8 bases, and 16 bases lay between the germline ends. The CDR3 sequence is 15 residues long.

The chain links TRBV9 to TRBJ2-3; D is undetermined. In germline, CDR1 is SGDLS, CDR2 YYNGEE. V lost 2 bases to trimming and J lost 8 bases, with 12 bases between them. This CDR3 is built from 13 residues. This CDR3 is CASSVRSLGTQYF. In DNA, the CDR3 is TGTGCCAGCAGCGTTCGGAGTCTAGGTACGCAGTATTTT.

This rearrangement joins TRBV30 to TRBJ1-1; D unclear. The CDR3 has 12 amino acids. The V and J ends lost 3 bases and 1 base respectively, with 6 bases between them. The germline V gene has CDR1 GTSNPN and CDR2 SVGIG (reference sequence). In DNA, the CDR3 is TGTGCCTGGAGGTGGTGGAACACTGAAGCTTTCTTT. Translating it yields CAWRWWNTEAFF.

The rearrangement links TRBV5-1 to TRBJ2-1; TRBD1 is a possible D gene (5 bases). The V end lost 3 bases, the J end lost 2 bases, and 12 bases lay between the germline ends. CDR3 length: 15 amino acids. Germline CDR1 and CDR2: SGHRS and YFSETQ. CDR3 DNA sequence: TGCGCCAGCAGCTCCACCCAGGGCACCTACAATGAGCAGTTCTTC. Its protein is CASSSTQGTYNEQFF.

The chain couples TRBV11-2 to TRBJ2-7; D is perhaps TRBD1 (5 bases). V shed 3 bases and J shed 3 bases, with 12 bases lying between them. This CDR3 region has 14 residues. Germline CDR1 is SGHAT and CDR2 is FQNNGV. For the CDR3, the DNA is TGTGCCAGCAGCTTTCAAGGGGATCGCTACGAGCAGTACTTC. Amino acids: CASSFQGDRYEQYF.

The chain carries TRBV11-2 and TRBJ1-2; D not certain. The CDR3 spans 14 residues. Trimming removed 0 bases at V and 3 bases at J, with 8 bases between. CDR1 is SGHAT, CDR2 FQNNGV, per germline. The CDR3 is CASSLDNQDYGYTF. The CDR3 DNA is TGTGCCAGCAGCTTAGATAACCAGGACTATGGCTACACCTTC.

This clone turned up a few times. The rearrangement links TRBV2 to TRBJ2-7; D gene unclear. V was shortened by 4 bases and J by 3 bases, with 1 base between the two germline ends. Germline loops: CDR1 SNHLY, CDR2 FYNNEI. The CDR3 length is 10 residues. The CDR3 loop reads CASSVYEQYF. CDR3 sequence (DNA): TGTGCCAGCAGTGTCTACGAGCAGTACTTC.

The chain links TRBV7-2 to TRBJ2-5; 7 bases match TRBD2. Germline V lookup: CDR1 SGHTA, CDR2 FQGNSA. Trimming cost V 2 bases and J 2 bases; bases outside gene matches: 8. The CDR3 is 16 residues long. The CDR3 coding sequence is TGTGCCAGCAGCTTATCGAGCGGGATGGGGCAAGAGACCCAGTACTTC. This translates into CASSLSSGMGQETQYF.

CDR3 amino acids: CASILRDGLANTGELFF. DNA for the CDR3: TGTGCCAGCATCCTTAGGGACGGACTAGCGAACACCGGGGAGCTGTTTTTT. This sequence joins TRBV7-2 and TRBJ2-2, with 7 bases that match TRBD2. CDR3 length: 17 amino acids. The J segment lost 0 bases and the V segment lost 7 bases, leaving 11 bases of the junction unmatched. Germline V gene lookup returns CDR1 SGHTA and CDR2 FQGNSA.

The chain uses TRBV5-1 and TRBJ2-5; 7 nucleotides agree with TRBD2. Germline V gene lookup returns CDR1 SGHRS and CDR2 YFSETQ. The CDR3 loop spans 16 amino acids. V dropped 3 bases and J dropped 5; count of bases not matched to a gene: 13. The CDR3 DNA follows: TGCGCCAGCAGCTCATTAACGGGAGGATCGGGGGAGACCCAGTACTTC. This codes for CASSSLTGGSGETQYF. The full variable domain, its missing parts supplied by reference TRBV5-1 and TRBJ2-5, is KAGVTQTPRYLIKTRGQQVTLSCSPISGHRSVSWYQQTPGQGLQFLFEYFSETQRNKGNFPGRFSGRQFSNSRSEMNVSTLELGDSALYLCASSSLTGGSGETQYFGPGTRLLVL.

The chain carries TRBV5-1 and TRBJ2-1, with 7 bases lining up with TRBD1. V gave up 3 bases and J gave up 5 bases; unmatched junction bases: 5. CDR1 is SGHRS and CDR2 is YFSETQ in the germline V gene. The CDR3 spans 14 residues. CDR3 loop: CASSSGTEHNEQFF. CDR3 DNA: TGCGCCAGCAGCTCCGGGACAGAGCACAATGAGCAGTTCTTC. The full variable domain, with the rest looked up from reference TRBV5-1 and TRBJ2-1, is KAGVTQTPRYLIKTRGQQVTLSCSPISGHRSVSWYQQTPGQGLQFLFEYFSETQRNKGNFPGRFSGRQFSNSRSEMNVSTLELGDSALYLCASSSGTEHNEQFFGPGTRLTVL.

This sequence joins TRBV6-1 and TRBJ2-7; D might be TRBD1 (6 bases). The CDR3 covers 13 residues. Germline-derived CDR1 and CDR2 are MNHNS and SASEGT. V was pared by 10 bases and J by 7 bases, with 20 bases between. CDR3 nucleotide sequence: TGTGCCACCACCATGGGTACAGGGATTGAGCAGTACTTC. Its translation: CATTMGTGIEQYF.

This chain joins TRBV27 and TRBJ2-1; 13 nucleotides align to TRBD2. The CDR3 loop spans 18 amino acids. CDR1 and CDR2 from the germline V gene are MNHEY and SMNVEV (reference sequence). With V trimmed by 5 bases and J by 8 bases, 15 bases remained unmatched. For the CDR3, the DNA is TGTGCCAGCAGTCGGGAGGGATTTACTAGCGGGAGGGGGGATGAGCAGTTCTTC. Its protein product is CASSREGFTSGRGDEQFF.

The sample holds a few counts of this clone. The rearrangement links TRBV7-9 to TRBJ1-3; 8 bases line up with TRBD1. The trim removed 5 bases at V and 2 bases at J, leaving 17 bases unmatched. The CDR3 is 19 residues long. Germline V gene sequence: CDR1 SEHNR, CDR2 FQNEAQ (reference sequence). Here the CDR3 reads CASSLKTGAILTTGNTIYF. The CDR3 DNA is TGTGCCAGCAGCCTAAAGACAGGGGCCATCTTAACAACTGGAAACACCATATATTTT.

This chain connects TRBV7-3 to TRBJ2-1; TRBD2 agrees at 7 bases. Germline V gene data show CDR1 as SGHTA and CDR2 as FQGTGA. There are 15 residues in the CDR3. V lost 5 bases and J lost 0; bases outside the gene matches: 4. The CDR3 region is CASSTLADSYNEQFF. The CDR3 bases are TGTGCCAGCAGCACCCTAGCGGACTCCTACAATGAGCAGTTCTTC. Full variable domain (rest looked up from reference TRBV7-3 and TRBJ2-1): GAGVSQTPSNKVTEKGKYVELRCDPISGHTALYWYRQSLGQGPEFLIYFQGTGAADDSGLPNDRFFAVRPEGSVSTLKIQRTERGDSAVYLCASSTLADSYNEQFFGPGTRLTVL.

DNA for the CDR3: TGTGCCAGCAGCTTAGGTTTTCTAAATGAAAAACTGTTTTTT. Protein sequence: CASSLGFLNEKLFF. V gene TRBV11-2 combines with J gene TRBJ1-4, with D unresolved. This CDR3 contains 14 residues. V was trimmed by 1 base and J by 5 bases, leaving 8 bases between them. The germline V gene has CDR1 SGHAT and CDR2 FQNNGV.

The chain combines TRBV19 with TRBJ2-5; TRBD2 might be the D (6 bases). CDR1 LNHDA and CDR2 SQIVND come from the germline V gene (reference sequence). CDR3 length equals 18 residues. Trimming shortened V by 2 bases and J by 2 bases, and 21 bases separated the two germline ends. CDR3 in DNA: TGTGCCAGTAGTATACCCCTGCGAAATCGGGGGAGTCAAGAGACCCAGTACTTC. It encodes CASSIPLRNRGSQETQYF.

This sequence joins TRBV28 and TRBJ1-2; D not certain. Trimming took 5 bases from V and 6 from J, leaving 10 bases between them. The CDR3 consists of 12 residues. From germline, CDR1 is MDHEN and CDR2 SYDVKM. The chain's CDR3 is CASSANAHGYTF. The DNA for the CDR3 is TGTGCCAGCAGTGCGAACGCGCATGGCTACACCTTC.

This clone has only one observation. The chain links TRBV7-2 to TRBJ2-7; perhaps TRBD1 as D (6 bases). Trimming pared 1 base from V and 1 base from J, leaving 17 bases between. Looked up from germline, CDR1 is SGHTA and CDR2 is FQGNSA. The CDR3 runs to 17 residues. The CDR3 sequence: CASSLGGVGTRSYEQYF. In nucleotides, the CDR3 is TGTGCCAGCAGCTTAGGGGGCGTCGGGACAAGATCCTACGAGCAGTACTTC.